The 9 T cell receptor beta chains in this list originate from one sample, sequenced in a study of T cell responses to AZD1222 COVID-19 vaccine. Produced via immunoSEQ multiplex PCR; TCRdb's table is partial and in-frame only. This table has about 140,000 clones, 70% to 90% appearing once. The source was peripheral blood, collected on day 0 of AZD1222 vaccination. The receptors were sampled from an adult in good health.

The DNA of the CDR3 is TGTGCCAGTAGTATTTATACACTGTCCTCCTACAATGAGCAGTTCTTC. It specifies CASSIYTLSSYNEQFF. The chain is built from TRBV19 and TRBJ2-1; unclear D gene. Per the germline V gene, CDR1 is LNHDA and CDR2 is SQIVND (reference sequence). V lost 3 bases and J lost 0, with 12 bases in between. The CDR3 length is 16 residues. Based on the CDR3 plus reference TRBV19 and TRBJ2-1, the full variable domain is DGGITQSPKYLFRKEGQNVTLSCEQNLNHDAMYWYRQDPGQGLRLIYYSQIVNDFQKGDIAEGYSVSREKKESFPLTVTSAQKNPTAFYLCASSIYTLSSYNEQFFGPGTRLTVL.

The chain employs TRBV3-1 (or the pseudogene TRBV3-2) and TRBJ1-6, with a possible D match to TRBD1 (5 bases). This CDR3 is built from 13 residues. From germline, CDR1 is LGHDT and CDR2 YNNKEL (reference sequence). V gave up 3 bases and J gave up 6 bases, with 6 bases separating them. CDR3 residues: CASSQGLNSPLHF. The CDR3 DNA follows: TGTGCCAGCAGCCAGGGGCTTAATTCACCCCTCCACTTT.

V gene TRBV25-1 combines with J gene TRBJ1-4, with D possibly matching TRBD1 (5 bases). The CDR3 covers 11 residues. The ends were cut back, 4 bases at V and 8 bases at J, with 5 bases in the middle. Germline V gene data show CDR1 as MGHDK and CDR2 as SYGVNS. This CDR3 reads CASSGGEKLFF. CDR3 sequence (DNA): TGTGCCAGCAGTGGGGGGGAAAAACTGTTTTTT.

In nucleotides, the CDR3 is TGTGCCATCCAAAATTTCTATAATTCACCCCTCCACTTT. This encodes CAIQNFYNSPLHF. This chain links TRBV6-5 with TRBJ1-6; D unresolved. The length of the CDR3 is 13 residues. The V end lost 10 bases, the J end lost 3 bases, and 10 bases lay between the germline ends. Germline V CDR1 and CDR2: MNHEY, SVGAGI.

This clone has only one observation. This same CDR3 is encoded by further DNA sequences in the sample. The J gene is TRBJ1-1, the V gene TRBV28; D may be TRBD1 (6 bases). CDR3 size: 14 residues. Trimming took 2 bases from V and 0 from J, leaving 7 bases between them. The germline V gene has CDR1 MDHEN and CDR2 SYDVKM. CDR3 in DNA: TGTGCCAGCAGTTTACGGGGGCTGAACACTGAAGCTTTCTTT. It translates to CASSLRGLNTEAFF.

The chain has TRBV11-2 and TRBJ2-2, with unresolved D. Per the germline V gene, CDR1 is SGHAT and CDR2 is FQNNGV. The CDR3 runs 16 residues. The V end was cut by 1 base, the J end by 1 base, with 10 bases between. DNA of the CDR3: TGTGCCAGCAGCTTAGTCTCATGGGGGAACACCGGGGAGCTGTTTTTT. It is translated as CASSLVSWGNTGELFF. The variable domain in full, with the rest retrieved from reference TRBV11-2 and TRBJ2-2, is EAGVAQSPRYKIIEKRQSVAFWCNPISGHATLYWYQQILGQGPKLLIQFQNNGVVDDSQLPKDRFSAERLKGVDSTLKIQPAKLEDSAVYLCASSLVSWGNTGELFFGEGSRLTVL.

This chain joins TRBV9 and TRBJ2-2; perhaps D is TRBD1 or TRBD2 (6 bases each). Germline loops: CDR1 SGDLS, CDR2 YYNGEE. Trimming cost V 0 bases and J 4 bases, with 13 bases left between them. The CDR3 runs 16 residues. CDR3 coding DNA: TGTGCCAGCAGCGTAGTAGGGGGGCACGGCACCGGGGAGCTGTTTTTT. It yields the protein CASSVVGGHGTGELFF.

V gene TRBV6-1 combines with J gene TRBJ1-3, with unresolved D. The CDR3 length is 16 residues. The germline V gene encodes CDR1 MNHNS and CDR2 SASEGT. Trimming stripped 2 bases from V and 4 bases from J, with 15 bases between. As DNA, the CDR3 is TGTGCCAGCAGTGAAAACCCCTATGCGGGCGGAAACACCATATATTTT. This gives the protein CASSENPYAGGNTIYF.

This chain uses TRBV9 with TRBJ2-3; TRBD2 matches 14 bases. The CDR3 length is 19 residues. Germline-derived CDR1 and CDR2 are SGDLS and YYNGEE. Losses at the gene ends were 3 bases for V and 5 bases for J; bases not matched to a gene: 14. The CDR3 reads CASSDAWRGTSGSGDTQYF. CDR3 sequence (DNA): TGTGCCAGCAGCGATGCATGGCGCGGGACTAGCGGGAGCGGAGATACGCAGTATTTT.